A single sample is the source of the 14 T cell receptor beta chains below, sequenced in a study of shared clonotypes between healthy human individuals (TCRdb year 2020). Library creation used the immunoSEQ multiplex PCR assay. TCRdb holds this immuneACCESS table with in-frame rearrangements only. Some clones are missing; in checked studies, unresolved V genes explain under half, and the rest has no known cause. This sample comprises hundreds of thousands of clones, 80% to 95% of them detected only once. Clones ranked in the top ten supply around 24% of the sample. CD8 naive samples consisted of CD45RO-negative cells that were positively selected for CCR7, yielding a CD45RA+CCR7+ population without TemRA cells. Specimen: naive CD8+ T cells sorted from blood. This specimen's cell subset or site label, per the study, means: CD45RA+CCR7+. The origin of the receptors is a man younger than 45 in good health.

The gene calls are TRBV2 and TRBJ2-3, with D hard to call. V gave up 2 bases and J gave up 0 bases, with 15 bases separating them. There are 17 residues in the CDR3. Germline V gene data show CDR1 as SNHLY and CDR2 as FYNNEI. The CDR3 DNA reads TGTGCCAGCAGTGAAATTGTTATGGGTCAGAGCACAGATACGCAGTATTTT. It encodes CASSEIVMGQSTDTQYF.

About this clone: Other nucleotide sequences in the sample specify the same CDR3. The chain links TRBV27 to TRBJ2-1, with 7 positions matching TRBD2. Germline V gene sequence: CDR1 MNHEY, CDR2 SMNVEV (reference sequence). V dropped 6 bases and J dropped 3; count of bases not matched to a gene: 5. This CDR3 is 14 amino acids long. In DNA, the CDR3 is TGTGCCAGCAGGACCCTAGCGGACTACAATGAGCAGTTCTTC. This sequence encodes CASRTLADYNEQFF.

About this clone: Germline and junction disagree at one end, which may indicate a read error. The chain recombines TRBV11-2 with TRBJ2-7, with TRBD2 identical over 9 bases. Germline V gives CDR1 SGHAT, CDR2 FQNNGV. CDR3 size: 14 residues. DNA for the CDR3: TGTGCCAGCACCTTAGCGGGAGTTGGGTACGAGCAGTACTTC. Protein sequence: CASTLAGVGYEQYF.

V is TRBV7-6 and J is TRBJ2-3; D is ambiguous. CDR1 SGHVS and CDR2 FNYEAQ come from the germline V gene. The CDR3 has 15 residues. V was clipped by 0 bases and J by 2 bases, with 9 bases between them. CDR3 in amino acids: CASSLAAGSTDTQYF. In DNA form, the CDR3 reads TGTGCCAGCAGCTTAGCAGCAGGATCCACAGATACGCAGTATTTT.

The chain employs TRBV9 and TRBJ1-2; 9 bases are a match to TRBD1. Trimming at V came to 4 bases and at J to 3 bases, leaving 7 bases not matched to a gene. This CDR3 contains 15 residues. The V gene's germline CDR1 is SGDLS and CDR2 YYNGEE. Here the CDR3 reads CASSLQGAPDYGYTF. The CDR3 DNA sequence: TGTGCCAGCAGCTTACAGGGGGCGCCAGACTATGGCTACACCTTC.

CDR3 in amino acids: CASSSGTASGNTIYF. The CDR3 DNA follows: TGTGCCAGCAGCTCGGGGACAGCCTCTGGAAACACCATATATTTT. The chain joins TRBV5-8 to TRBJ1-3, with TRBD1 matching over 7 bases. This CDR3 has 15 residues. The germline V gene has CDR1 SGHTS and CDR2 YDEGEE. Losses at the gene ends were 3 bases for V and 0 bases for J; bases not matched to a gene: 3.

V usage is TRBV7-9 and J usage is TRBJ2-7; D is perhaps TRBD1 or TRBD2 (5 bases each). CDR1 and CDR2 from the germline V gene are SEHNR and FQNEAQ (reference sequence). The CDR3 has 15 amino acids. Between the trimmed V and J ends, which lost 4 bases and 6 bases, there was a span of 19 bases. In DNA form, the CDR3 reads TGTGCCAGCAGCTCGAACCGGGACGCTGGGCTCGAGCAGTACTTC. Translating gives CASSSNRDAGLEQYF.

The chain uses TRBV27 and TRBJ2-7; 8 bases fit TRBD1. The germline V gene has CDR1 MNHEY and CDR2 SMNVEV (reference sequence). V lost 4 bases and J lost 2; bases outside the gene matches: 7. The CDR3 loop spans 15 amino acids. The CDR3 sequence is CASSSLTGVTYEQYF. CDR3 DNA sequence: TGTGCCAGCAGTTCTTTGACAGGGGTGACCTACGAGCAGTACTTC.

CDR3 coding DNA: TGTGCCAGCAGAGCGACCGGGACAGAGAACACCGGGGAGCTGTTTTTT. Translation gives CASRATGTENTGELFF. This chain connects TRBV7-6 to TRBJ2-2; 7 nucleotides agree with TRBD1. V was clipped by 6 bases and J by 1 base; unmatched bases: 8. The CDR3 sequence is 16 residues long. Germline CDR1 and CDR2: SGHVS and FNYEAQ.

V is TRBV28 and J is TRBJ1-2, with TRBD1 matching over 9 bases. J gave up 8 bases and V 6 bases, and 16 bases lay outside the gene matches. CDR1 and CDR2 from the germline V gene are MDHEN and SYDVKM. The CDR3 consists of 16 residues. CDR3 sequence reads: CASSKKQGAWVGGYTF. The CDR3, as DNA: TGTGCCAGCAGCAAAAAACAGGGGGCTTGGGTAGGAGGCTACACCTTC.

The CDR3 DNA follows: TGTGCCTGGGACGTTATCAGAGGGACTGAAGCTTTCTTT. Protein: CAWDVIRGTEAFF. The chain employs TRBV30 and TRBJ1-1; D uncertain. The CDR3 is 13 residues long. The germline V gene encodes CDR1 GTSNPN and CDR2 SVGIG (reference sequence). V was shortened by 5 bases and J by 5 bases, with 15 bases between the two germline ends.

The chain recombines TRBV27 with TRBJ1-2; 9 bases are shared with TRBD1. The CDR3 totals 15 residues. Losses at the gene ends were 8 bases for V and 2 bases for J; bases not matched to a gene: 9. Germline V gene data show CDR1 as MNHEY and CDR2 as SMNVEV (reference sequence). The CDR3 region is CASGMGQGGNYGYTF. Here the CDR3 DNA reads TGTGCCAGCGGTATGGGACAGGGTGGCAACTATGGCTACACCTTC.

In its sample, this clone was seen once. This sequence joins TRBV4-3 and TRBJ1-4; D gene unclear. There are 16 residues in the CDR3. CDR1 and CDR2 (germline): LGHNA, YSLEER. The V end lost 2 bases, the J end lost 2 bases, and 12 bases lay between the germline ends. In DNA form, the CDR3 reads TGCGCCAGCAGCCAAAGGAGGGCCAGGACTAATGAAAAACTGTTTTTT. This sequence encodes CASSQRRARTNEKLFF.

Here the CDR3 reads CSVAPGGRALIRELFF. The CDR3 DNA is TGCAGCGTTGCCCCCGGGGGGAGGGCCTTAATACGGGAGCTGTTTTTT. The chain is built from TRBV29-1 and TRBJ2-2; TRBD2 aligns across 7 bases. CDR1 is SQVTM and CDR2 is ANQGSEA in the germline V gene. The trim removed 4 bases at V and 9 bases at J, leaving 17 bases unmatched. The CDR3 contains 16 residues.